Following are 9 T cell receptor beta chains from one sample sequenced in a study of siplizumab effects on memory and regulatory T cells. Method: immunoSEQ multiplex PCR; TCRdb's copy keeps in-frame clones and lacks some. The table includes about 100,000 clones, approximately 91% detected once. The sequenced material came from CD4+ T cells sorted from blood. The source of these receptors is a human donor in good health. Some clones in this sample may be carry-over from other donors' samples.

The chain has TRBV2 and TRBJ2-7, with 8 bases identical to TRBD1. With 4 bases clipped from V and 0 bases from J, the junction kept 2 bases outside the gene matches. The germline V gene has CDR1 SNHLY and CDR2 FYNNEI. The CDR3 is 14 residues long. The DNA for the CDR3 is TGTGCCAGCAGTGGACAGGGGAGCTCCTACGAGCAGTACTTC. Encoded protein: CASSGQGSSYEQYF.

The CDR3 nucleotides read TGTGCCAGCAGCGGAGGACTAGCGGGAGTAGGTGATGAGCAGTTCTTC. As protein: CASSGGLAGVGDEQFF. The rearrangement uses TRBV9 and TRBJ2-1; 13 bases are a match to TRBD2. V shed 3 bases, J shed 8 bases, and the junction held 8 bases outside the gene matches. The CDR3 spans 16 residues. Germline V gene sequence: CDR1 SGDLS, CDR2 YYNGEE.

CDR3 in DNA: TGTGCCAGCAGTCCTTCTCTAGGGCAGTTCTTC. Its translation is CASSPSLGQFF. The chain links TRBV7-9 to TRBJ2-1; unclear D gene. The CDR3 spans 11 residues. CDR1 and CDR2 (germline): SEHNR, FQNEAQ (reference sequence). V was trimmed by 6 bases and J by 12 bases, leaving 12 bases between them. Together with reference TRBV7-9 and TRBJ2-1, the CDR3 gives the full variable domain: DTGVSQNPRHKITKRGQNVTFRCDPISEHNRLYWYRQTLGQGPEFLTYFQNEAQLEKSRLLSDRFSAERPKGSFSTLEIQRTEQGDSAMYLCASSPSLGQFFGPGTRLTVL.

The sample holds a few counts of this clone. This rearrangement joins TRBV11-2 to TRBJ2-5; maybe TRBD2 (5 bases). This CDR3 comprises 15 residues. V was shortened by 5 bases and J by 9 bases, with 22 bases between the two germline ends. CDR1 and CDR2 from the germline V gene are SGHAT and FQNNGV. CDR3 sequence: CASSDLGLRHYAQYF. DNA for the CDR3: TGTGCCAGCAGCGACCTTGGACTGCGGCACTACGCCCAGTACTTC. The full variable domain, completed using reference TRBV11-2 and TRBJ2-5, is EAGVAQSPRYKIIEKRQSVAFWCNPISGHATLYWYQQILGQGPKLLIQFQNNGVVDDSQLPKDRFSAERLKGVDSTLKIQPAKLEDSAVYLCASSDLGLRHYAQYFGPGTRLLVL.

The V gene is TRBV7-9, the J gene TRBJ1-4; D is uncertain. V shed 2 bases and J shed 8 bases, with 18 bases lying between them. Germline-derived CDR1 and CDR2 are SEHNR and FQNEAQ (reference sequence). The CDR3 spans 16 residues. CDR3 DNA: TGTGCCAGCAGCTTACGACCAGAGAAGTTAAAGGAAAAACTGTTTTTT. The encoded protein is CASSLRPEKLKEKLFF.

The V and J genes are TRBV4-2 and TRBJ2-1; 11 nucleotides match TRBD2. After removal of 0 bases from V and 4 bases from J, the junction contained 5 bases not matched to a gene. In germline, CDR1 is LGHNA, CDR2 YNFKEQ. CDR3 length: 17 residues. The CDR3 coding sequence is TGTGCCAGCAGCCAAGATAGGGGACTAGCGGTTTACAATGAGCAGTTCTTC. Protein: CASSQDRGLAVYNEQFF.

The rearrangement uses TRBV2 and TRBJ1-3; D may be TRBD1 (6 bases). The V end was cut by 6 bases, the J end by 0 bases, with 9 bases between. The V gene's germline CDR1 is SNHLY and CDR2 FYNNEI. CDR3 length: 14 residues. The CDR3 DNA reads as TGTGCCAGCAGAGACAGGAGCTCTGGAAACACCATATATTTT. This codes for CASRDRSSGNTIYF. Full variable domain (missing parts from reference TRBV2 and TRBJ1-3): EPEVTQTPSHQVTQMGQEVILRCVPISNHLYFYWYRQILGQKVEFLVSFYNNEISEKSEIFDDQFSVERPDGSNFTLKIRSTKLEDSAMYFCASRDRSSGNTIYFGEGSWLTVV.

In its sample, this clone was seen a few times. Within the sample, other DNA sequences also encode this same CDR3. In DNA form, the CDR3 reads TGTGCCAGCAGCGTCGACGGGTCAAATCAGCCCCAGCATTTT. It encodes CASSVDGSNQPQHF. The rearrangement links TRBV9 to TRBJ1-5; D not certain. Between the trimmed V and J ends, which lost 2 bases and 4 bases, there was a span of 10 bases. This CDR3 spans 14 amino acids. CDR1 and CDR2 (germline): SGDLS, YYNGEE.

CDR3 amino acids: CASSLPQGDLTYEQYF. DNA of the CDR3: TGCGCCAGCAGCTTACCTCAGGGGGACTTAACCTACGAGCAGTACTTC. This chain connects TRBV5-1 to TRBJ2-7, with a tentative D call TRBD1 (7 bases). Deletions cut 2 bases from V and 2 bases from J, with 17 bases between. The CDR3 covers 16 residues. Germline V gives CDR1 SGHRS, CDR2 YFSETQ. Full variable domain (outside the CDR3, taken from reference TRBV5-1 and TRBJ2-7): KAGVTQTPRYLIKTRGQQVTLSCSPISGHRSVSWYQQTPGQGLQFLFEYFSETQRNKGNFPGRFSGRQFSNSRSEMNVSTLELGDSALYLCASSLPQGDLTYEQYFGPGTRLTVT.